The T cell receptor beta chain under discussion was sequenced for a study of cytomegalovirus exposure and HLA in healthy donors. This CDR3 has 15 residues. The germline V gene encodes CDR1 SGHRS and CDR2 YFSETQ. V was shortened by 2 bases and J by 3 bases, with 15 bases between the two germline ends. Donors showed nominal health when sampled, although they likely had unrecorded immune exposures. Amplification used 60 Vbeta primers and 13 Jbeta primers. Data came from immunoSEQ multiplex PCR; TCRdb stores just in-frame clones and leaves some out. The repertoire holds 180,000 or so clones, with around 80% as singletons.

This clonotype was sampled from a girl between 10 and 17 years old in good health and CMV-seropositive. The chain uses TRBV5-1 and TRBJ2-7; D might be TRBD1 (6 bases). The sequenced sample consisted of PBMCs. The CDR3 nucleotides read TGCGCCAGCAGCTTCCGACAGGACGGCGGCTACGAGCAGTACTTC. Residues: CASSFRQDGGYEQYF.